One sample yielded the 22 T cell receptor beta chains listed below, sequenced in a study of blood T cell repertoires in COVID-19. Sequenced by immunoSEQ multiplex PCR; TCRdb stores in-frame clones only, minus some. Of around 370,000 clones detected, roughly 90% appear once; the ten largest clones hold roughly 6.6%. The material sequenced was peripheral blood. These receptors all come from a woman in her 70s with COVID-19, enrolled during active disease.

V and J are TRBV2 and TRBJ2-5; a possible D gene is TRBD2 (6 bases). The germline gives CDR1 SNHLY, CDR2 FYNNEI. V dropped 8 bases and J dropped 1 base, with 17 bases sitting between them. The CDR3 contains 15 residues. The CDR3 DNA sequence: TGTGCCAGCCCCCTTGGGACTGGAACCCAAGAGACCCAGTACTTC. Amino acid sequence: CASPLGTGTQETQYF.

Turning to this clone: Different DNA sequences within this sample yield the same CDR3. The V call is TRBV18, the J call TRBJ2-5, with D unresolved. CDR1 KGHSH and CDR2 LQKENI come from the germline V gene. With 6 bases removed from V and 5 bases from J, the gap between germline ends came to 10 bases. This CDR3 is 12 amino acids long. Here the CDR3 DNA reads TGTGCCAGCTCCCCCACCGGGGAGACCCAGTACTTC. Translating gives CASSPTGETQYF.

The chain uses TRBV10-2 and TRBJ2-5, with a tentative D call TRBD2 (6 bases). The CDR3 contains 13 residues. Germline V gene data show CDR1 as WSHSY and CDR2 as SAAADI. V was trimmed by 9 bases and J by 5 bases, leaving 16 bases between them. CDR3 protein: CASCRLGDETQYF. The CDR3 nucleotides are TGCGCCAGTTGCCGACTAGGGGATGAGACCCAGTACTTC.

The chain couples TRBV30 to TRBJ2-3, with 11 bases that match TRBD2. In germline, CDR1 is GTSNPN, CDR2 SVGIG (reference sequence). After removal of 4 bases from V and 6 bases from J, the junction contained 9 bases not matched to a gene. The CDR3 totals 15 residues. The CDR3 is CAWMVLAGGLDTQYF. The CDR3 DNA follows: TGTGCCTGGATGGTGCTAGCGGGGGGTTTGGATACGCAGTATTTT.

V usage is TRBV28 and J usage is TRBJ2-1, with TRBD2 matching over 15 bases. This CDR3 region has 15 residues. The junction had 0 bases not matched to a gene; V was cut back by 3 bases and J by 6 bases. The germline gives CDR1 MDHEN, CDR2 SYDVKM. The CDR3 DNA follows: TGTGCCAGCAGTTTGGGACTAGCGGGGGGCAATGAGCAGTTCTTC. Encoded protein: CASSLGLAGGNEQFF.

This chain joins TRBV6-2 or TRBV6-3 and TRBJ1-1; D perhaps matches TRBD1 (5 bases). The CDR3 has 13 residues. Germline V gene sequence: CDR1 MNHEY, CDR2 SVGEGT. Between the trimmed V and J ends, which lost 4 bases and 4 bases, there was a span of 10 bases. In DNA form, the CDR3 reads TGTGCCAGCAGTTCGGGGGGGACCACTGAAGCTTTCTTT. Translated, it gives CASSSGGTTEAFF.

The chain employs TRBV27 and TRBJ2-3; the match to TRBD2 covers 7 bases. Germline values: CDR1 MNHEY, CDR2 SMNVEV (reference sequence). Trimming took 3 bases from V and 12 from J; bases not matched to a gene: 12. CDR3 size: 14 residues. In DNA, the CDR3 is TGTGCCAGCAGTTTGTGGCTAGCGGATCACGATCAGTATTTT. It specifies CASSLWLADHDQYF.

CDR3 protein: CASFEVLTEAFF. CDR3 sequence (DNA): TGTGCCAGCTTCGAGGTCCTCACTGAAGCTTTCTTT. The gene calls are TRBV21-1 and TRBJ1-1. TRBV21-1 is a known pseudogene. The CDR3 sequence is 12 residues long.

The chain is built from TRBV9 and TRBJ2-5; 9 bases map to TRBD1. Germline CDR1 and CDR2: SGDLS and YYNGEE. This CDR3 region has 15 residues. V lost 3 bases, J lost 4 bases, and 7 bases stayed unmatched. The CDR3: CASSEGQGPRETQYF. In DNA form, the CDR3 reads TGTGCCAGCAGCGAGGGACAGGGTCCGAGAGAGACCCAGTACTTC.

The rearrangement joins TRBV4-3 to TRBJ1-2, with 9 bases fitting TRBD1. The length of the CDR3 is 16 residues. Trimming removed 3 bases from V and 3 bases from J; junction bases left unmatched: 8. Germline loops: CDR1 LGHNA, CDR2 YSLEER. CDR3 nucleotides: TGCGCCAGCAGCCAGGAACCGGGACAGGGTTACTATGGCTACACCTTC. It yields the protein CASSQEPGQGYYGYTF.

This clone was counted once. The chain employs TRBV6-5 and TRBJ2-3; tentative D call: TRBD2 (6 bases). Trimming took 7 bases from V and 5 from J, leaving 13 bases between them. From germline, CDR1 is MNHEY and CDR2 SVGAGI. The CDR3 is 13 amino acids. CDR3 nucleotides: TGTGCCAGCACCGTCCGGGGGATAGATACGCAGTATTTT. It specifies CASTVRGIDTQYF.

CDR3 DNA sequence: TGCGCCAGCAGCCAACAGGGGGAGGAGACCCAGTACTTC. As protein: CASSQQGEETQYF. The chain recombines TRBV5-1 with TRBJ2-5, with 8 bases matching TRBD1. V was pared by 4 bases and J by 5 bases, with 4 bases of the junction left unmatched. Germline assignment: CDR1 SGHRS and CDR2 YFSETQ. This CDR3 has 13 amino acids.

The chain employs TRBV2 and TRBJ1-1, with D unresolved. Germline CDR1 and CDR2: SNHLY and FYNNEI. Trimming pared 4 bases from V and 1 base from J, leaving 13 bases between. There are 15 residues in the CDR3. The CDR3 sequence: CASSGGSSWNTEAFF. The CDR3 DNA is TGTGCCAGCAGTGGAGGGAGCTCTTGGAACACTGAAGCTTTCTTT. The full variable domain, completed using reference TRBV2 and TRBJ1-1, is EPEVTQTPSHQVTQMGQEVILRCVPISNHLYFYWYRQILGQKVEFLVSFYNNEISEKSEIFDDQFSVERPDGSNFTLKIRSTKLEDSAMYFCASSGGSSWNTEAFFGQGTRLTVV.

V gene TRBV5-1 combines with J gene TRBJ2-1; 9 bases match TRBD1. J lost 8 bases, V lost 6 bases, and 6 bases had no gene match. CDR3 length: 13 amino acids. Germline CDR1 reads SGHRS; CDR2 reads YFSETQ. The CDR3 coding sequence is TGCGCCAGCATGGGACAGGGTGCGGATGAGCAGTTCTTC. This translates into CASMGQGADEQFF.

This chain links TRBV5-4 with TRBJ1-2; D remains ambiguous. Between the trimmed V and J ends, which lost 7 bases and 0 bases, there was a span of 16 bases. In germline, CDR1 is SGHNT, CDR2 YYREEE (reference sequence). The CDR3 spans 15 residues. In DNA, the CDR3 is TGTGCCAGCGGCTCCCAATCCTCTACTAACTATGGCTACACCTTC. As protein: CASGSQSSTNYGYTF.

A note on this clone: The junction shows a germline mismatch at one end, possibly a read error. The CDR3 coding sequence is TGTGCCAGGGACAGGGATGCGGGAAATGAGGTTTTT. It is translated as CARDRDAGNEVF. This chain uses TRBV25-1 with TRBJ1-4; TRBD1 agrees at 8 bases. The CDR3 runs to 12 residues. Per germline, CDR1 MGHDK and CDR2 SYGVNS.

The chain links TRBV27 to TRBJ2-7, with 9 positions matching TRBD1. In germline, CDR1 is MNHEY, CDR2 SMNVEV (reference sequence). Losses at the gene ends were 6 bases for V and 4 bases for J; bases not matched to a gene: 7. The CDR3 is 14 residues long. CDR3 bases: TGTGCCAGCAGGGGGACAGGGCCCCTTTACGAGCAGTACTTC. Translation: CASRGTGPLYEQYF.

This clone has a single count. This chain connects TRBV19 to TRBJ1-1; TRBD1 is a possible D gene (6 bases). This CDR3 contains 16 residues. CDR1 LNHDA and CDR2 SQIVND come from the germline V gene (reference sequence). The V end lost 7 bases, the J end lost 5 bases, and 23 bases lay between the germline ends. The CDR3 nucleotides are TGTGCCAGTACCCCTCTGGCCCAGGGTACAGGGACTGAAGCTTTCTTT. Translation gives CASTPLAQGTGTEAFF.

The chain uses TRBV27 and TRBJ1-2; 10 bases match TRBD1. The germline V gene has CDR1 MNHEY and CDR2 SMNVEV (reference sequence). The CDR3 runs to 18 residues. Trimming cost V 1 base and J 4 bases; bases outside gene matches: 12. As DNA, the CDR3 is TGTGCCAGCAGTTTATACCGTGGCAGGGACAGGGGTGGCTATGGCTACACCTTC. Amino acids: CASSLYRGRDRGGYGYTF.

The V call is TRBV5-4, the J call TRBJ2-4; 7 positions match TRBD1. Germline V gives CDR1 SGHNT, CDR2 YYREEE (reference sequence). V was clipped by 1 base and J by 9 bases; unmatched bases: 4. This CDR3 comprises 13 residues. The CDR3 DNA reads TGTGCCAGCAGCTTGAAGGGGGCCGGCATTCAGTACTTC. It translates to CASSLKGAGIQYF.

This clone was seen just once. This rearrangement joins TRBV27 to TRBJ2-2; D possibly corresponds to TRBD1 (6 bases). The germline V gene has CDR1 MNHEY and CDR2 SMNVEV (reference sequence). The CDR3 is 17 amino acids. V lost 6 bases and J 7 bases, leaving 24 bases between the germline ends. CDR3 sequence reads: CASSSPRTALPIGELFF. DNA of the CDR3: TGTGCCAGCAGCTCACCTCGGACAGCTCTTCCCATCGGGGAGCTGTTTTTT.

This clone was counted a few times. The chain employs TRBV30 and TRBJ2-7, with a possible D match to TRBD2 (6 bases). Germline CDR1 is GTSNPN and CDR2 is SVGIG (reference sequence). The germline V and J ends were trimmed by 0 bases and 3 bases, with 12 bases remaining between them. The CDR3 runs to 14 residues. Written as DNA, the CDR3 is TGTGCCTGGAGTGTATGGGACTCCCTCTACGAGCAGTACTTC. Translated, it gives CAWSVWDSLYEQYF. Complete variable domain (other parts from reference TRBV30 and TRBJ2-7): SQTIHQWPATLVQPVGSPLSLECTVEGTSNPNLYWYRQAAGRGLQLLFYSVGIGQISSEVPQNLSASRPQDRQFILSSKKLLLSDSGFYLCAWSVWDSLYEQYFGPGTRLTVT.